Listed below are T cell receptor beta chains from one sample, sequenced in a study of T cell repertoires in cytomegalovirus infection. Via MiXCR, TCRdb re-called the reads, giving one row per CDR3 protein. This repertoire shows 450,000 to 600,000 distinct CDR3 sequences, approximately 10% found once; its top ten account for 10% to 13%. Sequencing input: PBMCs. The receptors come from a human donor in good health (CMV status not recorded). Some clones in this sample may be carry-over from other donors' samples. Each CDR3 is given without its conserved first and last residue. D genes are given only for firm matches.

j_call | d_call | cdr3_length | v_call | cdr3_aa
TRBJ1-6 | TRBD1 | 13 | TRBV28 | ASSPWTGSNSPLH
TRBJ1-2 | . | 11 | TRBV30 | AWISRWGYGYT
TRBJ1-1 | . | 11 | TRBV19 | ASTLGVYTEAF
TRBJ2-5 | . | 13 | TRBV9 | ASSVGVGGRETQY
TRBJ1-2 | TRBD1 | 12 | TRBV2 | ASRDREVLYGYT
TRBJ1-2 | . | 9 | TRBV28 | ASSSTATMT
TRBJ1-2 | . | 12 | TRBV7-9 | ASSFDAVRYGYT
TRBJ2-2 | . | 13 | TRBV7-3 | ASSHGGDRAGELF
TRBJ2-3 | TRBD1 | 14 | TRBV28 | ASSLWGTGDRDTQY
TRBJ2-1 | TRBD2 | 14 | TRBV4-2 | ASSPTPSGMNNEQF
TRBJ1-4 | . | 13 | TRBV14 | ASSPRGPRGEKLF
TRBJ1-1 | . | 12 | TRBV20-1 | SAPRGIANTEAF
TRBJ2-1 | TRBD2 | 13 | TRBV30 | AWSKLAGSYNEQF
TRBJ1-4 | TRBD1 | 14 | TRBV27 | ASRKGTGETNEKLF
TRBJ2-1 | . | 13 | TRBV29-1 | SVPKAGLSYNEQF
TRBJ2-1 | . | 13 | TRBV20-1 | SARTPGPPYNEQF
TRBJ2-1 | . | 12 | TRBV25-1 | ASAPSRSYNEQF
TRBJ2-1 | TRBD2 | 12 | TRBV6-5 | ATINRGGQGEQF
TRBJ2-2 | TRBD2 | 15 | TRBV7-8 | ASSSRLAGGVIGELF
TRBJ2-2 | TRBD1 | 13 | TRBV20-1 | SAREGGSTGGELF
TRBJ1-6 | TRBD1 | 12 | TRBV11-2 | ASSAGTGNSPLH
TRBJ1-2 | . | 15 | TRBV7-2 | ASSLGGNPVGDYGYT
TRBJ2-3 | . | 13 | TRBV20-1 | SAPSGGLSTDTQY
TRBJ1-1 | . | 11 | TRBV12-5 | ASGLYRDTEAF
TRBJ1-2 | . | 11 | TRBV5-4 | ASSGNRNYGYT
TRBJ2-7 | . | 11 | TRBV7-2 | ASSLFRAHEQY